The next 5 T cell receptor beta chains were all read from a single sample in a study of Graves' ophthalmopathy and Graves' hyperthyroidism. Researchers took RNA transcripts and amplified TCR beta CDR3 regions from them. The library came from an HTBI-primed first-round RT-PCR and a second-round multiplex PCR. In TCRdb, the multiplex PCR reads were re-called with MiXCR into one record per CDR3 protein. In the table there are 150,000 or so distinct CDR3 sequences, roughly two fifths of which are singletons. The sequenced sample was peripheral blood. The receptors were sampled from a man in his thirties or forties with Graves' ophthalmopathy.

V gene TRBV5-6 combines with J gene TRBJ1-2, with D tentatively TRBD1 (6 bases). The germline gives CDR1 SGHDT, CDR2 YYEEEE. The CDR3 runs to 15 residues. V gave up 5 bases and J gave up 5 bases, with 19 bases separating them. CDR3 loop: CASRNVKDSLYGYTF. The DNA for the CDR3 is TGTGCCAGCAGGAACGTTAAGGACAGCCTTTATGGCTACACCTTC.

This clonotype came up a few times. The chain couples TRBV2 to TRBJ2-7; unclear D gene. Germline values: CDR1 SNHLY, CDR2 FYNNEI. V was pared by 7 bases and J by 0 bases, with 10 bases between. CDR3 length equals 13 residues. The CDR3 region has the DNA TGTGCCAGCATCAGCGCGGACTCCTACGAGCAGTACTTC. Amino acids: CASISADSYEQYF.

This chain connects TRBV4-3 to TRBJ2-7, with 10 bases fitting TRBD2. Germline V gives CDR1 LGHNA, CDR2 YSLEER. The length of the CDR3 is 15 residues. Trimming cost V 3 bases and J 1 base; bases outside gene matches: 3. CDR3 amino acids: CASSHQTSGSYEQYF. Here the CDR3 DNA reads TGCGCCAGCAGCCACCAGACTAGCGGGTCCTACGAGCAGTACTTC.

Many counts were recorded for this clonotype. CDR3 loop: CASTRDGTAEAFF. CDR3 sequence (DNA): TGTGCCAGCACCCGGGACGGAACCGCTGAAGCTTTCTTT. The chain combines TRBV28 with TRBJ1-1, with a possible D match to TRBD1 (5 bases). Germline V gene sequence: CDR1 MDHEN, CDR2 SYDVKM. V shed 7 bases and J shed 6 bases, with 15 bases lying between them. This CDR3 spans 13 amino acids.

The chain has TRBV15 and TRBJ1-2; D gene ambiguous. V shed 0 bases and J shed 8 bases, with 7 bases lying between them. In germline, CDR1 is LNHNV, CDR2 YYDKDF (reference sequence). The CDR3 loop spans 12 amino acids. This CDR3 reads CATSRDGSGYTF. CDR3 DNA: TGTGCCACCAGCAGAGATGGGTCGGGCTACACCTTC. The variable domain in full, with the rest retrieved from reference TRBV15 and TRBJ1-2, is DAMVIQNPRYQVTQFGKPVTLSCSQTLNHNVMYWYQQKSSQAPKLLFHYYDKDFNNEADTPDNFQSRRPNTSFCFLDIRSPGLGDTAMYLCATSRDGSGYTFGSGTRLTVV.